A selection of T cell receptor beta chains follows, all from one sample in a study of CD8+ T cells in alopecia areata. Clones were read by immunoSEQ multiplex PCR, and TCRdb kept only the in-frame ones, dropping some. The sample has about 180,000 clones, 40% to 55% seen once. The source was CD8+ T cells sorted from blood, collected at week 52, from a patient treated with tofacitinib. The source is a human donor with alopecia areata. CDR3s include the opening cysteine and the closing phenylalanine or tryptophan. The D gene is left open where the match is weak. Only part of the rows carry a size: once, few, many, or a class if the clone is expanded.

d_call j_call v_call clone_size cdr3_nt cdr3_aa
. TRBJ2-5 TRBV6-5 . TGTGCCAGCAGTTACTCGGAGGGGAAAGAGACCCAGTACTTC CASSYSEGKETQYF
. TRBJ2-7 TRBV5-1 once TGTGCCAGCAGCTCCGGACGGCCCTACGAGCAGTACTTC CASSSGRPYEQYF
TRBD1 TRBJ2-5 TRBV4-3 . TGCGCCAGCAGCCAAACCGGGACAGGGGGCCTGGAGACCCAGTACTTC CASSQTGTGGLETQYF
TRBD1 TRBJ2-5 TRBV5-6 . TGTGCCAGCAGCTTGGGGACAGGACAAGAGACCCAGTACTTC CASSLGTGQETQYF
TRBD2 TRBJ2-1 TRBV7-2 . TGTGCCAGCAGCTTAATGACCGGGGGGGCCGGTGAGCAGTTCTTC CASSLMTGGAGEQFF
. TRBJ2-2 TRBV13 . TGTGCCAGCAGCTTTGGCGGGGAGCTGTTTTTT CASSFGGELFF
. TRBJ2-1 TRBV4-3 few TGCGCCAGCAGCCAAGAGGGACGGAGCGGGGAGCAGTTCTTC CASSQEGRSGEQFF
. TRBJ1-2 TRBV14 . TGTGCCAGCAGCCCTATCCGGGGCCCCGGCTACGGCTACACCTTC CASSPIRGPGYGYTF
. TRBJ1-1 TRBV29-1 few TGCAGCGTTGAAGGCGGCAGGGGAAAAACTGAAGCTTTCTTT CSVEGGRGKTEAFF
TRBD1 TRBJ2-1 TRBV7-2 . TGTGCCAGCAGCCTCGGACAGGGGGCTCGTGAGCAGTTCTTC CASSLGQGAREQFF
. TRBJ2-3 TRBV7-9 . TGTGCCAGCAGCCCCAGCACAGATACGCAGTATTTT CASSPSTDTQYF
. TRBJ1-6 TRBV7-8 . TGTGCCAGCAGCTCGTTAAACAGGCAGAGCTCCTATAATTCACCCCTCCACTTT CASSSLNRQSSYNSPLHF
TRBD1 TRBJ1-6 TRBV19 . TGTGCCAGTAAGGGACAGGATAATTCACCCCTCCACTTT CASKGQDNSPLHF
. TRBJ1-6 TRBV7-9 . TGTGCCAGCAGGGATACAGGGATCTCACCCCTCCACTTT CASRDTGISPLHF
. TRBJ2-7 TRBV10-2 . TGCGCCAGCACCCCGACAGTCTACGAGCAGTACTTC CASTPTVYEQYF
. TRBJ1-6 TRBV19 . TGTGCCAGTAGTGACCCTGGAGGTCGCTATAATTCACCCCTCCACTTT CASSDPGGRYNSPLHF
. TRBJ2-3 TRBV2 few TGTGCCAGCAGGAGTGAAGGGCTCACAGATACGCAGTATTTT CASRSEGLTDTQYF
. TRBJ2-1 TRBV9 . TGTGCCAGCAGCGTAGGTGACAATGAGCAGTTCTTC CASSVGDNEQFF
. TRBJ2-5 TRBV5-4 . TGTGCCAGCAGCTTGGATAGGTCCCTTGAGACAATAGAGACCCAGTACTTC CASSLDRSLETIETQYF
. TRBJ1-2 TRBV4-2 few TGTGCCAGCAGCCAAGATTCGACCGCCTATGGCTACACCTTC CASSQDSTAYGYTF
. TRBJ1-2 TRBV19 . TGTGCCAGTAGTATCATGGATGAGCAGCTCTATGGCTACACCTTC CASSIMDEQLYGYTF
. TRBJ1-1 TRBV9 . TGTGCCAGCAGCGTAGGGGCAGGGGAGATGAGCACTGAAGCTTTCTTT CASSVGAGEMSTEAFF
TRBD1 TRBJ2-3 TRBV5-1 . TGCGCCAGCATCATTGGGGACAGGCTTAGCACAGATACGCAGTATTTT CASIIGDRLSTDTQYF
TRBD2 TRBJ2-7 TRBV7-2 . TGTGCCAGCAGCTCACTAGCGGACCCCCTCGAGCAGTACTTC CASSSLADPLEQYF
. TRBJ2-1 TRBV7-3 . TGTGCCAGCAGCTCCCTAGGAGGTGAGCAGTTCTTC CASSSLGGEQFF
. TRBJ2-7 TRBV27 few TGTGCCAGCAGTTCCCTGGCGGGGGCCTCCTACTACGAGCAGTACTTC CASSSLAGASYYEQYF
. TRBJ2-3 TRBV27 . TGTGCCAGTGCGGGGCTAGCGGATACGCAGTATTTT CASAGLADTQYF
. TRBJ2-1 TRBV5-1 . TGCGCCAGCAGCTTGACAGGGCAGAGCTCCTACAATGAGCAGTTCTTC CASSLTGQSSYNEQFF
TRBD2 TRBJ2-1 TRBV11-2 . TGTGCCAGCAGTACGGGTAGCGGGGGGGTGCATGAGCAGTTCTTC CASSTGSGGVHEQFF
. TRBJ1-2 TRBV27 . TGTGCCAGCAGTCCGTCGGGAAGGGGCCATGGCTACACCTTC CASSPSGRGHGYTF
. TRBJ1-5 TRBV7-9 . TGTGCCAGCAGCCTTGGCGTCATGGGCAATCAGCCCCAGCATTTT CASSLGVMGNQPQHF
TRBD1 TRBJ2-2 TRBV15 . TGTGCCACCAGCAGGACAGGGATGGCCGGGGAGCTGTTTTTT CATSRTGMAGELFF
TRBD1 TRBJ2-2 TRBV14 . TGTGCCAGCAGCCGACGGACAGGGGGCGACGCCGGGGAGCTGTTTTTT CASSRRTGGDAGELFF
. TRBJ2-7 TRBV2 . TGTGCCAGCAGTGTTTATTCTGGGATAAGTTCCTACGAGCAGTACTTC CASSVYSGISSYEQYF
. TRBJ1-1 TRBV29-1 few TGCAGCGTTGAAGGGTGGGCGAGGTATGCTTTCTTT CSVEGWARYAFF
TRBD1 TRBJ1-4 TRBV4-3 medium-sized TGCGCCAGCAGCCAAGAAGTTCCAGGGGGTAATGAAAAACTGTTTTTT CASSQEVPGGNEKLFF
TRBD1 TRBJ2-3 TRBV5-1 . TGCGCCAGCAGCTTGGAACTGGTTGGCCAGGGGGCAGATACGCAGTATTTT CASSLELVGQGADTQYF
. TRBJ2-7 TRBV4-2 . TGTGCCAGCAGCCAAGATCCCCCGGGACGGACCTCCTACGAGCAGTACTTC CASSQDPPGRTSYEQYF
. TRBJ2-5 TRBV29-1 . TGCAGCGTCGATACGTCGATGCAAGAGACCCAGTACTTC CSVDTSMQETQYF
. TRBJ1-1 TRBV7-8 many TGTGCCAGCAGCTGGCAAGGTGTGGGCGGCACTGAAGCTTTCTTT CASSWQGVGGTEAFF
. TRBJ2-1 TRBV6-5 . TGTGCCAGCAGTACTGAGCCCCTGGGGTACAATGAGCAGTTCTTC CASSTEPLGYNEQFF
. TRBJ2-2 TRBV30 . TGTGCCTGTTCCGCGTTCACCGGGGAGCTGTTTTTT CACSAFTGELFF
. TRBJ1-5 TRBV28 . TGTGCCAGCAGTTTACAGAACCTGGGTCAGCCCCAGCATTTT CASSLQNLGQPQHF
. TRBJ2-7 TRBV27 . TGTGCCAGCGGCGCCTACGAGCAGTACTTC CASGAYEQYF
TRBD1 TRBJ2-7 TRBV13 few TGTGCCAGCAGCTCCGGGACAGGGTTCTACGAGCAGTACTTC CASSSGTGFYEQYF
. TRBJ2-3 TRBV5-6 . TGTGCCAGCAGCTTTGATCTGGCAGCCACAGATACGCAGTATTTT CASSFDLAATDTQYF
. TRBJ1-2 TRBV10-3 . TGTGCCATCAGTGAGCTCCGGACGGCCTATGGCTACACCTTC CAISELRTAYGYTF
. TRBJ1-1 TRBV30 . TGTGCCTGGAGTGTACAACGAGGTTACACTGAAGCTTTCTTT CAWSVQRGYTEAFF
. TRBJ2-3 TRBV7-2 . TGTGCCAGCAGCTTAGGCCAGGGAGGCACAGATACGCAGTATTTT CASSLGQGGTDTQYF
. TRBJ1-2 TRBV29-1 . TGCAGCGGCCTCCACGAGGGCTATGGCTACACCTTC CSGLHEGYGYTF
. TRBJ1-5 TRBV5-1 . TGCGCCAGCAGCCCGGACCTTGATCAGCCCCAGCATTTT CASSPDLDQPQHF
. TRBJ2-7 TRBV4-1 . TGCGCCAGCAGCCAAGGTCTCAGGGGGGGGCACGAGCAGTACTTC CASSQGLRGGHEQYF
TRBD1 TRBJ2-1 TRBV7-9 . TGTGCCAGCAGCGAAGGGACAGGCCCTCCCTACAATGAGCAGTTCTTC CASSEGTGPPYNEQFF